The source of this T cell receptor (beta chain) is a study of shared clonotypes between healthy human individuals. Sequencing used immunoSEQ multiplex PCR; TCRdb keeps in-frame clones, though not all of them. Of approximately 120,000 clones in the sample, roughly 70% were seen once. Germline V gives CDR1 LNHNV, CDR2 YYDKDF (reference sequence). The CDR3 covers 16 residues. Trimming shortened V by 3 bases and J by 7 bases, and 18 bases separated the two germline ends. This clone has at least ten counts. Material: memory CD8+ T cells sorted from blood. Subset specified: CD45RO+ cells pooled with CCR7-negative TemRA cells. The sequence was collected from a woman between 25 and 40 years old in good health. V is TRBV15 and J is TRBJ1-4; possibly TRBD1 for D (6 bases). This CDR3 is CATSRVRGQGSEKLFF. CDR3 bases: TGTGCCACCAGCAGGGTGAGGGGCCAGGGGAGTGAAAAACTGTTTTTT.